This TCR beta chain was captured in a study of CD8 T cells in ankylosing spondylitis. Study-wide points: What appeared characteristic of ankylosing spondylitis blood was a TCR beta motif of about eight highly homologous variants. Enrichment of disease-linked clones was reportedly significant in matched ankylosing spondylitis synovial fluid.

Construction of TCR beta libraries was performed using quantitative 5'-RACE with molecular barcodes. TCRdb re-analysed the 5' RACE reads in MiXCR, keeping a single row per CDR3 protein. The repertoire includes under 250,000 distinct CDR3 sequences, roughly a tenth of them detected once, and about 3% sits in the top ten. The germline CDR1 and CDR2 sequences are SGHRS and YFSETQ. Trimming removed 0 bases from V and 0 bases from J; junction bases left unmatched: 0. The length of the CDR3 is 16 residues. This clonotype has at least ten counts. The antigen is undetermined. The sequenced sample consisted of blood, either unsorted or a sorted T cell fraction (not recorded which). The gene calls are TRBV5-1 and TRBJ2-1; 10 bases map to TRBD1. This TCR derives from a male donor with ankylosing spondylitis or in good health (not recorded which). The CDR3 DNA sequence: TGCGCCAGCAGCTTGGGGGACAGGGGCTCCTACAATGAGCAGTTCTTC. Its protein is CASSLGDRGSYNEQFF.